Presented here are 27 T cell receptor beta chains from one specimen sequenced in a study of shared clonotypes between healthy human individuals. Measured with immunoSEQ multiplex PCR; TCRdb has only the in-frame clones, and not every one. The sample consists of some 1.1 million clones, 70% to 80% of them appearing once. Specimen: memory CD4+ T cells from PBMCs. Subset here: CD45RA-negative fraction. The receptors originated from a young man in good health. Some clones in this sample may be carry-over from other donors' samples.

The chain links TRBV7-9 to TRBJ2-1, with 9 bases matching TRBD2. The V gene end was trimmed by 1 base and the J gene end by 0 bases; junction bases not matched to a gene: 10. The CDR3 runs to 19 residues. Germline values: CDR1 SEHNR, CDR2 FQNEAQ (reference sequence). Here the CDR3 reads CASSLELLAGYSSYNEQFF. CDR3 in DNA: TGTGCCAGCAGCTTAGAGTTACTAGCGGGTTACAGCTCCTACAATGAGCAGTTCTTC.

The rearrangement uses TRBV7-8 and TRBJ2-2; TRBD2 aligns across 10 bases. Losses at the gene ends were 1 base for V and 6 bases for J; bases not matched to a gene: 11. This CDR3 region has 18 residues. In germline, CDR1 is SGHVS, CDR2 FQNEAQ. This CDR3 is CASSLVGGPLAGAGELFF. CDR3 nucleotides: TGTGCCAGCAGCTTAGTAGGGGGGCCCCTAGCGGGAGCCGGGGAGCTGTTTTTT.

V is TRBV6-4 and J is TRBJ1-2; a possible D gene is TRBD1 (5 bases). V lost 3 bases, J lost 7 bases, and 18 bases lay in between. Germline lookup yields CDR1 MRHNA and CDR2 SNTAGT. CDR3 length equals 15 residues. This chain's CDR3 is CASSDSGVPGRGYTF. The DNA of the CDR3 is TGTGCCAGCAGTGATTCGGGGGTCCCCGGCCGTGGCTACACCTTC.

As DNA, the CDR3 is TGTGCCAGCAGCTTGGGAGTCCAGGGGGTGAATGGAGAGACCCAGTACTTC. This gives the protein CASSLGVQGVNGETQYF. The chain uses TRBV5-6 and TRBJ2-5, with 7 positions matching TRBD1. The CDR3 sequence is 17 residues long. Germline-derived CDR1 and CDR2 are SGHDT and YYEEEE. Trimming removed 0 bases from V and 4 bases from J; junction bases left unmatched: 12.

The chain links TRBV5-1 to TRBJ1-1; D uncertain. Germline V gene data show CDR1 as SGHRS and CDR2 as YFSETQ. The CDR3 is 13 amino acids. Between the trimmed V and J ends, which lost 3 bases and 4 bases, there was a span of 10 bases. The CDR3 here is CASSWSLSTEAFF. CDR3 bases: TGCGCCAGCAGCTGGTCCCTCTCCACTGAAGCTTTCTTT.

This chain joins TRBV7-2 and TRBJ2-7; no clear D gene. Trimming took off 3 bases at V and 2 bases at J, with 8 bases between the two ends. Germline V CDR1 and CDR2: SGHTA, FQGNSA. The CDR3 runs 13 residues. The CDR3 bases are TGTGCCAGCAGCTTCTACCGCACCTACGAGCAGTACTTC. Amino acids: CASSFYRTYEQYF.

The chain couples TRBV28 to TRBJ2-7, with D possibly called TRBD1 or TRBD2 (6 bases each). Per the germline V gene, CDR1 is MDHEN and CDR2 is SYDVKM. This CDR3 contains 15 residues. Trimming pared 6 bases from V and 2 bases from J, leaving 17 bases between. CDR3 in DNA: TGTGCCAGCAGCTCCACTCGGAGGGGGGCCTACGAGCAGTACTTC. This sequence encodes CASSSTRRGAYEQYF.

The chain recombines TRBV5-4 with TRBJ2-6; perhaps TRBD2 as D (5 bases). The CDR3 is 17 amino acids. Trimming left V 7 bases short and J 0 bases short, with 17 bases between. Germline CDR1 and CDR2: SGHNT and YYREEE (reference sequence). The CDR3 loop is CASGSPTLGSGANVLTF. CDR3 in DNA: TGTGCCAGCGGGAGTCCAACCCTGGGCTCTGGGGCCAACGTCCTGACTTTC.

V gene TRBV15 combines with J gene TRBJ2-2, with 8 bases lining up with TRBD1. There are 16 residues in the CDR3. Germline lookup yields CDR1 LNHNV and CDR2 YYDKDF (reference sequence). V gave up 1 base and J gave up 6 bases; unmatched junction bases: 7. DNA of the CDR3: TGTGCCACCAGCAGAGTCGAGACAGGGGAATCCGGGGAGCTGTTTTTT. This encodes CATSRVETGESGELFF.

The rearrangement uses TRBV9 and TRBJ2-1; D is unclear. The germline V gene encodes CDR1 SGDLS and CDR2 YYNGEE. The CDR3 covers 15 residues. Trimming shortened V by 2 bases and J by 1 base, and 10 bases separated the two germline ends. CDR3 amino acids: CASSVDSTSYNEQFF. The CDR3, as DNA: TGTGCCAGCAGCGTCGACTCTACATCCTACAATGAGCAGTTCTTC.

This clone has just a few counts. J is TRBJ1-1 and V is TRBV28; 7 bases are a match to TRBD1. CDR3 length: 14 amino acids. Germline CDR1 reads MDHEN; CDR2 reads SYDVKM. J was trimmed by 5 bases and V by 6 bases; bases with no gene match: 9. CDR3 bases: TGTGCCAGCAGCGAACAGACAGGGAGTACTGAAGCTTTCTTT. This gives the protein CASSEQTGSTEAFF.

This clone was picked up one time. The V gene is TRBV5-1, the J gene TRBJ1-4; perhaps TRBD1 as D (5 bases). The CDR3 covers 14 residues. Germline V lookup: CDR1 SGHRS, CDR2 YFSETQ. V was clipped by 2 bases and J by 3 bases, with 8 bases between them. In nucleotides, the CDR3 is TGCGCCAGCAGCTTAGGGGAATCTAATGAAAAACTGTTTTTT. This encodes CASSLGESNEKLFF.

This clone was found many times. The CDR3 loop reads CASNSPGGHQPQHF. The CDR3 DNA follows: TGTGCCAGCAACAGCCCAGGGGGCCACCAGCCCCAGCATTTT. The chain uses TRBV28 and TRBJ1-5; 8 nucleotides match TRBD1. Per the germline V gene, CDR1 is MDHEN and CDR2 is SYDVKM. The CDR3 is 14 amino acids. V shed 7 bases and J 7 bases; nucleotides not matched to a gene: 9.

This clone showed up just a few times. This sequence joins TRBV28 and TRBJ1-1; D gene uncertain. This CDR3 region has 12 residues. Looked up from germline, CDR1 is MDHEN and CDR2 is SYDVKM. V gave up 3 bases and J gave up 8 bases, with 10 bases separating them. CDR3 nucleotides: TGTGCCAGCAGTTTTCGGACGGGAGAAGCTTTCTTT. It yields the protein CASSFRTGEAFF.

The genes are TRBV18 and TRBJ1-5; 9 bases align to TRBD1. There are 15 residues in the CDR3. V shed 6 bases, J shed 6 bases, and the junction held 9 bases outside the gene matches. The germline V gene has CDR1 KGHSH and CDR2 LQKENI. As DNA, the CDR3 is TGTGCCAGCTCTCCGGGACAGGGTTCGATTCAGCCCCAGCATTTT. Amino acids: CASSPGQGSIQPQHF.

The chain is built from TRBV7-2 and TRBJ1-1; D may be TRBD1 (6 bases). Germline V CDR1 and CDR2: SGHTA, FQGNSA. Trimming pared 6 bases from V and 0 bases from J, leaving 14 bases between. This CDR3 has 15 residues. The CDR3 nucleotides read TGTGCCAGCAGACCCGGGTGGGACATGAACACTGAAGCTTTCTTT. This encodes CASRPGWDMNTEAFF. The full variable domain, its missing parts supplied by reference TRBV7-2 and TRBJ1-1, is GAGVSQSPSNKVTEKGKDVELRCDPISGHTALYWYRQSLGQGLEFLIYFQGNSAPDKSGLPSDRFSAERTGGSVSTLTIQRTQQEDSAVYLCASRPGWDMNTEAFFGQGTRLTVV.

CDR3 nucleotide sequence: TGTGCCTGGAGAGCTAGCGACGCGACCCAGTACTTC. Its translation is CAWRASDATQYF. The J gene is TRBJ2-5, the V gene TRBV30, with D possibly being TRBD2 (6 bases). Germline V gives CDR1 GTSNPN, CDR2 SVGIG (reference sequence). The V end was cut by 3 bases, the J end by 7 bases, with 12 bases between. The CDR3 has 12 residues.

In this sample, this clone turned up once. The chain couples TRBV9 to TRBJ2-1; TRBD1 matches at 8 bases. This CDR3 spans 16 amino acids. Germline V gives CDR1 SGDLS, CDR2 YYNGEE. The trim removed 4 bases at V and 7 bases at J, leaving 13 bases unmatched. The CDR3 DNA is TGTGCCAGCAGCACCCCGTGGTCAGGGGGCTCAAATGAGCAGTTCTTC. It yields the protein CASSTPWSGGSNEQFF.

V usage is TRBV5-6 and J usage is TRBJ2-1; 10 bases are shared with TRBD1. Germline lookup yields CDR1 SGHDT and CDR2 YYEEEE. With V trimmed by 4 bases and J by 3 bases, 7 bases remained unmatched. This CDR3 spans 16 amino acids. The CDR3 reads CASSVGQGSNYNEQFF. Written as DNA, the CDR3 is TGTGCCAGCAGCGTGGGACAGGGGTCAAACTACAATGAGCAGTTCTTC.

Only one count was recorded for this clone. The chain uses TRBV7-2 and TRBJ2-7; D is perhaps TRBD1 or TRBD2 (5 bases each). Germline CDR1 reads SGHTA; CDR2 reads FQGNSA. This CDR3 comprises 15 residues. V shed 0 bases and J shed 0 bases, with 9 bases lying between them. This chain's CDR3 is CASSLAGTLSYEQYF. The CDR3 nucleotides read TGTGCCAGCAGCTTAGCAGGGACCCTCTCCTACGAGCAGTACTTC.

The CDR3 coding sequence is TGTGCCAGCAGTGAATATTGGAGCCGCCCCAATGAGCAGTTCTTC. Protein: CASSEYWSRPNEQFF. V and J are TRBV2 and TRBJ2-1; D is uncertain. Germline CDR1 reads SNHLY; CDR2 reads FYNNEI. The V and J ends lost 2 bases and 6 bases respectively, with 14 bases between them. The length of the CDR3 is 15 residues.

J is TRBJ2-2 and V is TRBV7-8, with a tentative D call TRBD2 (5 bases). V shed 10 bases and J shed 1 base, with 16 bases lying between them. Germline V lookup: CDR1 SGHVS, CDR2 FQNEAQ. The CDR3 spans 15 residues. CDR3 residues: CANAKEERNTGELFF. CDR3 coding DNA: TGTGCCAACGCCAAGGAGGAGAGGAACACCGGGGAGCTGTTTTTT.

The rearrangement links TRBV4-1 to TRBJ2-1; 8 nucleotides agree with TRBD2. The germline V gene encodes CDR1 MGHRA and CDR2 YSYEKL. J was trimmed by 3 bases and V by 2 bases; bases with no gene match: 3. This CDR3 comprises 15 residues. The CDR3 here is CASSQIGRGYNEQFF. CDR3 coding DNA: TGCGCCAGCAGCCAAATCGGGAGGGGCTACAATGAGCAGTTCTTC.

This chain uses TRBV15 with TRBJ2-3; D unclear. From germline, CDR1 is LNHNV and CDR2 YYDKDF (reference sequence). The CDR3 runs 14 residues. V lost 5 bases and J 2 bases, leaving 11 bases between the germline ends. The CDR3 nucleotides are TGTGCCACCAGCGGTTTGCTTTACACAGATACGCAGTATTTT. It codes for CATSGLLYTDTQYF.

The rearrangement uses TRBV19 and TRBJ2-7; D is uncertain. Trimming pared 3 bases from V and 9 bases from J, leaving 21 bases between. CDR3 length: 15 residues. Per the germline V gene, CDR1 is LNHDA and CDR2 is SQIVND (reference sequence). The CDR3: CASSIRSERSTGQYF. CDR3 bases: TGTGCCAGTAGTATTAGGAGCGAGAGGAGTACTGGGCAGTACTTC.

The chain employs TRBV4-3 and TRBJ2-7, with no clear D. Per the germline V gene, CDR1 is LGHNA and CDR2 is YSLEER. V lost 0 bases and J lost 5, with 11 bases in between. CDR3 length: 14 amino acids. The CDR3 reads CASSQDWKFHEQYF. The CDR3 DNA follows: TGCGCCAGCAGCCAAGATTGGAAATTCCACGAGCAGTACTTC.

The rearrangement uses TRBV7-2 and TRBJ2-1; D possibly corresponds to TRBD1 (6 bases). The germline V gene encodes CDR1 SGHTA and CDR2 FQGNSA. The germline V and J ends were trimmed by 5 bases and 5 bases, with 13 bases remaining between them. This CDR3 comprises 14 residues. The CDR3 nucleotides read TGTGCCAGCAGCCCTCAGGGGAGTCACAATGAGCAGTTCTTC. Protein: CASSPQGSHNEQFF.